Here is one T cell receptor beta chain with its context. Its matching antigen is unknown. The data belong to a study of cytomegalovirus exposure and HLA in healthy donors. Study-level points and caveats: Association of a missense DCLRE1C variant with TCR beta V- and J-gene trimming was reported in a later analysis.

The CDR3 sequence is 14 residues long. Germline V gene lookup returns CDR1 MNHEY and CDR2 SMNVEV (reference sequence). With 6 bases removed from V and 5 bases from J, the gap between germline ends came to 16 bases. This PCR relied on a set of 60 Vbeta primers and 13 Jbeta primers. Authors' methods: A follow-up analysis tallied around 76 million unique TCR beta chains, roughly 11 million shared. This table comes from immunoSEQ multiplex PCR, and its TCRdb copy is limited to in-frame clones, with some not included. V and J calls and clone size come straight from that table; D and trimming were deduced from the DNA. The table shows about 160,000 clones, with about 83% occurring only once.

The source material was PBMCs. The V gene is TRBV27, the J gene TRBJ2-5; unclear D gene. The receptor was isolated from a woman aged 25 to 39 in good health and CMV-seronegative. In DNA form, the CDR3 reads TGTGCCAGCAGCTTGCGGAACCCAATCGAGACCCAGTACTTC. Its translation is CASSLRNPIETQYF.